This T cell receptor beta chain derives from a study of human T cells and chemical hapten exposure. Whole-study context: Doses of diphenylcyclopropenone went to the patients' scalps weekly throughout the approximately 22-week study.

Time point denoted: patch test 1, 2 weeks after DPC sensitization. As to treatment: therapeutic diphenylcyclopropenone sensitization with weekly scalp DPC. CDR3 length equals 14 residues. The V and J ends lost 2 bases and 5 bases respectively, with 10 bases between them. Per germline, CDR1 MNHNY and CDR2 SVGAGI (reference sequence). This clonotype was recorded at least ten times. Each CDR3 protein gets one entry after TCRdb re-called the RACE reads with MiXCR. The sample yields roughly 360,000 distinct CDR3 sequences, nearly 5% seen once. Material: whole blood, obtained in connection with sensitization to the hapten diphenylcyclopropenone (DPC). The chain combines TRBV6-6 with TRBJ1-5, with D perhaps matching TRBD1 (6 bases). The clonotype was recovered from a woman aged 45-60 years with alopecia areata. Some clones in this sample may be carry-over from other donors' samples. The CDR3 region is CASSYPDSDQPQHF. DNA for the CDR3: TGTGCCAGCAGTTACCCGGACAGCGATCAGCCCCAGCATTTT.